A single T cell receptor (beta chain) is shown here with its context. The data were taken from a study of cytomegalovirus exposure and HLA in healthy donors. While unrecorded immune exposures were likely, the donors were nominally healthy when sampled. The PCR had 60 Vbeta and 13 Jbeta primers. The protocol was immunoSEQ multiplex PCR, while the TCRdb copy is restricted to in-frame clones and leaves out a portion. This sample's table has around 57,000 clones. Germline V gene sequence: CDR1 MDHEN, CDR2 SYDVKM. This CDR3 has 14 residues. The V end lost 5 bases, the J end lost 4 bases, and 15 bases lay between the germline ends.

Input material: PBMCs. This chain connects TRBV28 to TRBJ2-7; the D gene is possibly TRBD2 (6 bases). The sequence came from a woman aged 50 to 60 in good health and CMV-seropositive. This chain's CDR3 is CASSQGGKGYEQYF. The DNA for the CDR3 is TGTGCCAGCAGTCAAGGAGGGAAGGGGTACGAGCAGTACTTC.